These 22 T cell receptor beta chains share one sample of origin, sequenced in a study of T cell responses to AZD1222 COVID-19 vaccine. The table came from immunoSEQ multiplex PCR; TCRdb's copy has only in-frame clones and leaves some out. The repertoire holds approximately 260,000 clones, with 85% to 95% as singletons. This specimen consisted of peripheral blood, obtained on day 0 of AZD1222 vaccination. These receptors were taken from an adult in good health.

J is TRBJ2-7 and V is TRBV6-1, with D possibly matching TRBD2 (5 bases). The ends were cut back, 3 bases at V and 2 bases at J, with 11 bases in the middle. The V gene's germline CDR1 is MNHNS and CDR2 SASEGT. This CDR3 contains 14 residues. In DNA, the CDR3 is TGTGCCAGCAGTGAGAGAGGGTTCCCCTACGAGCAGTACTTC. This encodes CASSERGFPYEQYF.

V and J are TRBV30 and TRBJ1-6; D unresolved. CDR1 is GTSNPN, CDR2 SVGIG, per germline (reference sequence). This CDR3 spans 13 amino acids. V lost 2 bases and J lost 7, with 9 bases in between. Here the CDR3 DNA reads TGTGCCTGGAGTACCCGGGCAAATTCACCCCTCCACTTT. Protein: CAWSTRANSPLHF. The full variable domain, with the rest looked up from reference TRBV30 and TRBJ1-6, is SQTIHQWPATLVQPVGSPLSLECTVEGTSNPNLYWYRQAAGRGLQLLFYSVGIGQISSEVPQNLSASRPQDRQFILSSKKLLLSDSGFYLCAWSTRANSPLHFGNGTRLTVT.

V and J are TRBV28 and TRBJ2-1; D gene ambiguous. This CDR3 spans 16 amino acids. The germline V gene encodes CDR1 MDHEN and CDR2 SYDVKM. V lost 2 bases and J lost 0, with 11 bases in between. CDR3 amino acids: CASSLRARISYNEQFF. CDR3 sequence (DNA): TGTGCCAGCAGTTTAAGGGCCCGGATCTCCTACAATGAGCAGTTCTTC.

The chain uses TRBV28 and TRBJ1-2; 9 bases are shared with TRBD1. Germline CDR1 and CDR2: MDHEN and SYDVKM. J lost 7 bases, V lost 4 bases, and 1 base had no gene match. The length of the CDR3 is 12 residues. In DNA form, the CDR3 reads TGTGCCAGCAGTTGGGACAGGGCTGGCTACACCTTC. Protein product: CASSWDRAGYTF.

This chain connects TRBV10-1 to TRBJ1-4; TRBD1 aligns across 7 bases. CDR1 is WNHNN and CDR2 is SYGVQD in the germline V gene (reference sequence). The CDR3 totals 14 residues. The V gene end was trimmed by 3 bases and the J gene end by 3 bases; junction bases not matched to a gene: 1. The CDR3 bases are TGCGCCAGCAGTGAAGGGACAGCTAATGAAAAACTGTTTTTT. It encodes CASSEGTANEKLFF.

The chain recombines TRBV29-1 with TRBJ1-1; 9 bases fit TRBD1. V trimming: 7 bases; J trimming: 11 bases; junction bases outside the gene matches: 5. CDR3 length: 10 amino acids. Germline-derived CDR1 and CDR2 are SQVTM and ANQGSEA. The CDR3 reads CSGQGDLAFF. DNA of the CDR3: TGCAGCGGACAGGGGGATCTGGCTTTCTTT.

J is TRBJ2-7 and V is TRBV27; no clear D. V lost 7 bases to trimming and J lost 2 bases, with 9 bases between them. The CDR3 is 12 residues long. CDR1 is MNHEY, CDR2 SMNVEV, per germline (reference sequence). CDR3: CASKNGAYEQYF. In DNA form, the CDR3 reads TGTGCCAGCAAAAACGGCGCCTACGAGCAGTACTTC.

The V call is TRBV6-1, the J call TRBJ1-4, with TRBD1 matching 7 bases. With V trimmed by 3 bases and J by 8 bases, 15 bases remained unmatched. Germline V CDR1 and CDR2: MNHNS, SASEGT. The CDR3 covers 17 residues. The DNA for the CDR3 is TGTGCCAGCAGTGAGAGGGGGGGACAGTCCAGCTCCGAAAAACTGTTTTTT. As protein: CASSERGGQSSSEKLFF.

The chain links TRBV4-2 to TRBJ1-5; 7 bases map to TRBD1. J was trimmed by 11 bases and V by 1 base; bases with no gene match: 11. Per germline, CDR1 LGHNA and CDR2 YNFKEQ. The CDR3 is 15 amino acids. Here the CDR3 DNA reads TGTGCCAGCAGCCAAGCAGTGGGACAGAGGGAAGCCCAGCATTTT. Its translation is CASSQAVGQREAQHF.

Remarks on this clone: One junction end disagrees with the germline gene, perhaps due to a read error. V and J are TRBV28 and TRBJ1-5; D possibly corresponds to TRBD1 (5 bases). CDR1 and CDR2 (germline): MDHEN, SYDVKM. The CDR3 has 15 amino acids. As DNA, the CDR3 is TGTGCCAGCAGTTTACGACAGCGCCCCAATCGGCCCCAGCATTTT. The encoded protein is CASSLRQRPNRPQHF.

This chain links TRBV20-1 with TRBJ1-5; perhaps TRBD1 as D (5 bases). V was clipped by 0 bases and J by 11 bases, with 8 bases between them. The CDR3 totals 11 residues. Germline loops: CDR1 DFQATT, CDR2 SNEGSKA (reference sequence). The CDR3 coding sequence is TGCAGTGCTAGAGATTCCAGGGCCCAGCATTTT. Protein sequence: CSARDSRAQHF.

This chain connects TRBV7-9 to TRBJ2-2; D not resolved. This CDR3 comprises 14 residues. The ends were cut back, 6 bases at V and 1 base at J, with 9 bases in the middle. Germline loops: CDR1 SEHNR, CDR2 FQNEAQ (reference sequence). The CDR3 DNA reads TGTGCCAGCAGTCTAGTGGGGAACACCGGGGAGCTGTTTTTT. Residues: CASSLVGNTGELFF.

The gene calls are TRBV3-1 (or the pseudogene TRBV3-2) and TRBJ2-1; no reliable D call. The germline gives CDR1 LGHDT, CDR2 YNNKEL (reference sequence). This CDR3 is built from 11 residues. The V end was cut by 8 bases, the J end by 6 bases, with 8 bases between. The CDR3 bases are TGTGCCAGCCGATCTAGCAATGAGCAGTTCTTC. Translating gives CASRSSNEQFF.

The CDR3 DNA is TGCAGTAGGGCGGACTCCACAGATACGCAGTATTTT. Encoded protein: CSRADSTDTQYF. This chain links TRBV29-1 with TRBJ2-3, with D perhaps TRBD2 (5 bases). Germline V gene data show CDR1 as SQVTM and CDR2 as ANQGSEA. The CDR3 consists of 12 residues.

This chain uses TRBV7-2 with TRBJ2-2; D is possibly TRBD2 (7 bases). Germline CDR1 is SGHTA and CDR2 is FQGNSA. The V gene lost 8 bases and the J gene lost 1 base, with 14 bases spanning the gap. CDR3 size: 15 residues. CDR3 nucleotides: TGTGCCAGCTCTAGGGGGGGCCTGAACACCGGGGAGCTGTTTTTT. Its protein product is CASSRGGLNTGELFF.

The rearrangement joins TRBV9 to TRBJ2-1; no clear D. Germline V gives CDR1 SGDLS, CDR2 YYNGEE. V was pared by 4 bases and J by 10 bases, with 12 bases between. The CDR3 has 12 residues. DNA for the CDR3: TGTGCCAGCAGCCCTTCCCGTGAAGAGCAGTTCTTC. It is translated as CASSPSREEQFF.

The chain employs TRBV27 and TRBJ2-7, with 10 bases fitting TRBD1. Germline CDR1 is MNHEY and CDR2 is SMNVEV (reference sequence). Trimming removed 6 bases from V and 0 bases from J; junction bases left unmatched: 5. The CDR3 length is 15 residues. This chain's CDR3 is CASRIRDRGSYEQYF. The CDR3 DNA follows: TGTGCCAGCAGAATCCGGGACAGGGGCTCCTACGAGCAGTACTTC.

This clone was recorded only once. CDR3 coding DNA: TGTGCCAGCCGGGGGGAAGGAAAACTGTTTTTT. Protein: CASRGEGKLFF. The V and J genes are TRBV6-5 and TRBJ1-4; D might be TRBD1 (5 bases). V dropped 8 bases and J dropped 10 bases, with 11 bases sitting between them. This CDR3 comprises 11 residues. CDR1 MNHEY and CDR2 SVGAGI come from the germline V gene.

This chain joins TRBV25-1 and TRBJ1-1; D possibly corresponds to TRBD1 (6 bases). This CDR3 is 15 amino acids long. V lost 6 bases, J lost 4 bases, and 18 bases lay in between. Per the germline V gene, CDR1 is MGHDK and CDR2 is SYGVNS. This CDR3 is CASSPMGAGITEAFF. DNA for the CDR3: TGTGCCAGCAGCCCGATGGGGGCTGGTATCACTGAAGCTTTCTTT.

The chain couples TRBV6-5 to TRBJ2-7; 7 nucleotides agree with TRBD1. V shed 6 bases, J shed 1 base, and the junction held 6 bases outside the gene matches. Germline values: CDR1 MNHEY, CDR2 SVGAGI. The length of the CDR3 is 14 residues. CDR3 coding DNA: TGTGCCAGCAGGCCGCCGGGACAGTCCTACGAGCAGTACTTC. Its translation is CASRPPGQSYEQYF.

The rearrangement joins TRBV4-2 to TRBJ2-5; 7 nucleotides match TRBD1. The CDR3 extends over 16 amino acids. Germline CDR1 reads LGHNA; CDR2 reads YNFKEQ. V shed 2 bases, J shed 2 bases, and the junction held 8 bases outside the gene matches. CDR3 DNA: TGTGCCAGCAGCCAAACCGGGACAGAGGGGCAAGAGACCCAGTACTTC. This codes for CASSQTGTEGQETQYF.

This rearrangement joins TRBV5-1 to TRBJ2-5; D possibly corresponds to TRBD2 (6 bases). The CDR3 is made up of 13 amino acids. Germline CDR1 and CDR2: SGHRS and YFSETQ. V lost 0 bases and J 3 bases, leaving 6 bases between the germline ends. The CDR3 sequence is CASSLGGEETQYF. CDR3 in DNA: TGCGCCAGCAGCTTGGGCGGGGAAGAGACCCAGTACTTC.